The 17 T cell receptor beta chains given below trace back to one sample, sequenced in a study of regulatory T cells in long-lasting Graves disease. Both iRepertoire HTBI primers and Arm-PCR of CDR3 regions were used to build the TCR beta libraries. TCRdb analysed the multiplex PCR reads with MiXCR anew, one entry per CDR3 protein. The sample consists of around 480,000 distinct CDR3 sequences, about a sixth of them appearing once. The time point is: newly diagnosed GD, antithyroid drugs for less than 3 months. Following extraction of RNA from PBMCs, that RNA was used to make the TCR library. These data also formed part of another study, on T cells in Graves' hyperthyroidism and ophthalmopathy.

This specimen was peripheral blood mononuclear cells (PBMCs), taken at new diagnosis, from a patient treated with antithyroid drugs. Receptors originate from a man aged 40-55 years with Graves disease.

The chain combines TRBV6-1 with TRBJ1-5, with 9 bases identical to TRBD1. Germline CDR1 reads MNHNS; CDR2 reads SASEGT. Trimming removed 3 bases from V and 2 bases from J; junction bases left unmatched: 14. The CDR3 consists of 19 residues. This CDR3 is CASSEKGGQGTSRNQPQHF. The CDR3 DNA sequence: TGTGCCAGCAGTGAGAAGGGTGGACAGGGGACGTCTCGCAATCAGCCCCAGCATTTT.

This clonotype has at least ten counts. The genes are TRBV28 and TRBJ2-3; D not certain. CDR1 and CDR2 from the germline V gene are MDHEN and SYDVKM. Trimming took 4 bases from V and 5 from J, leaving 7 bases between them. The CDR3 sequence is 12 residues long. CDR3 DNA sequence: TGTGCCAGCAGTTCGGTTCAAGATACGCAGTATTTT. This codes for CASSSVQDTQYF. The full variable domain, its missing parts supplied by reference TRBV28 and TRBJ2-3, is DVKVTQSSRYLVKRTGEKVFLECVQDMDHENMFWYRQDPGLGLRLIYFSYDVKMKEKGDIPEGYSVSREKKERFSLILESASTNQTSMYLCASSSVQDTQYFGPGTRLTVL.

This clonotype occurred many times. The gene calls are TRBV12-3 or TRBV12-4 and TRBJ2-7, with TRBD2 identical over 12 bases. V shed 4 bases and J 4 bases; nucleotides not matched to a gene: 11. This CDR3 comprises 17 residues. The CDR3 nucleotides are TGTGCCAGCAGTTCCAGTCGGACTAGCGGGATAGCGTACGAGCAGTACTTC. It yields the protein CASSSSRTSGIAYEQYF.

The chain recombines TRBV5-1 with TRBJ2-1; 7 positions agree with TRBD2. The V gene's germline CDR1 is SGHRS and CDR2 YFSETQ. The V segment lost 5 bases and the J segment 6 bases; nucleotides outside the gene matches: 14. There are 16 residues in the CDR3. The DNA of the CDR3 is TGCGCCAGCAGTTTCCTGGCGGGAGCTAACGGCAATGAGCAGTTCTTC. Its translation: CASSFLAGANGNEQFF.

CDR3 residues: CASSLYRHTEAFF. The CDR3 DNA reads TGTGCCAGCAGTTTATATCGCCACACTGAAGCTTTCTTT. The rearrangement joins TRBV27 to TRBJ1-1; D call uncertain. With 1 base removed from V and 3 bases from J, the gap between germline ends came to 6 bases. CDR3 length: 13 residues. Looked up from germline, CDR1 is MNHEY and CDR2 is SMNVEV (reference sequence).

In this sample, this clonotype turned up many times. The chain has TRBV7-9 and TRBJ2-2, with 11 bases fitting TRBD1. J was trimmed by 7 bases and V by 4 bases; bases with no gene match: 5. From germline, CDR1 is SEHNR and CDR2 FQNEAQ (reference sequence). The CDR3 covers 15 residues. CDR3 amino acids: CASSYRDRGYGELFF. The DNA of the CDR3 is TGTGCCAGCAGCTACCGGGACAGGGGGTACGGGGAGCTGTTTTTT.

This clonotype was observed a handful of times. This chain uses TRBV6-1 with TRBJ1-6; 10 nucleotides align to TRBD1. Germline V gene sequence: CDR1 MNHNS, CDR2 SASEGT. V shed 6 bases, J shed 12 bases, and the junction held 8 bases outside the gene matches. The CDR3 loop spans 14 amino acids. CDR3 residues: CASRGTGDSLPLHF. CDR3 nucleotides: TGTGCCAGCAGAGGGACAGGGGATTCCCTACCCCTCCACTTT.

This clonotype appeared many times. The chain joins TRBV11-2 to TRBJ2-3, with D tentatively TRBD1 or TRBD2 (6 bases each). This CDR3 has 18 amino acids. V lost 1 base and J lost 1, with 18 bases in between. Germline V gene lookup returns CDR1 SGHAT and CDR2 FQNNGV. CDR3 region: CASSLVPSGGGGTDTQYF. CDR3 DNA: TGTGCCAGCAGCTTAGTTCCAAGCGGAGGGGGAGGCACAGATACGCAGTATTTT.

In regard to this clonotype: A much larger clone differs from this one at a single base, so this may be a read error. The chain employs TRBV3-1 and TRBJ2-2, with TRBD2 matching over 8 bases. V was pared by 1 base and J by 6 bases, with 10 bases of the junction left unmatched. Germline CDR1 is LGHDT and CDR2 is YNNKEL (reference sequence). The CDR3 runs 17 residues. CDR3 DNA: TGTGCCAGCAGCCAAGGACAGCGGGAGTTAATTGCCGGGGAGCTGTTTTTT. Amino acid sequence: CASSQGQRELIAGELFF.

The CDR3 region is CASSATSGRAVGELFF. The CDR3 DNA is TGTGCCAGCAGTGCGACTAGCGGGAGGGCCGTCGGGGAGCTGTTTTTT. The V call is TRBV2, the J call TRBJ2-2, with 14 bases matching TRBD2. CDR3 length equals 16 residues. Germline assignment: CDR1 SNHLY and CDR2 FYNNEI. After removal of 4 bases from V and 7 bases from J, the junction contained 5 bases not matched to a gene.

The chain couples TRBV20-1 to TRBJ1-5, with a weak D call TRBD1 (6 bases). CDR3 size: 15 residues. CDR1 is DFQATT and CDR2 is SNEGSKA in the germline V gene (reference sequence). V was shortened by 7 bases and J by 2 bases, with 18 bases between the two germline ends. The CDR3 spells CSVLPWGAGNQPQHF. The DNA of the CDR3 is TGCAGTGTCCTACCTTGGGGGGCGGGCAATCAGCCCCAGCATTTT.

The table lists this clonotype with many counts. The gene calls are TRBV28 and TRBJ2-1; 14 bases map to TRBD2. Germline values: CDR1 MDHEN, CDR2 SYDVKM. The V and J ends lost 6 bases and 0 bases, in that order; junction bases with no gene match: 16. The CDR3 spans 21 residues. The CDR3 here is CASSPGLAGEGWNGSYNEQFF. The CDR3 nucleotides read TGTGCCAGCAGCCCGGGACTAGCGGGAGAAGGGTGGAATGGCTCCTACAATGAGCAGTTCTTC.

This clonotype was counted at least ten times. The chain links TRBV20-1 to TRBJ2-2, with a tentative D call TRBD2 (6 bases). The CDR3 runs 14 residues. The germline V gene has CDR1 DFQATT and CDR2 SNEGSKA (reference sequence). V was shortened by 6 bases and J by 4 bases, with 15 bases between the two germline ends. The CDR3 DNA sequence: TGCAGTGCCATATATCCGGGAGTCACCGGGGAGCTGTTTTTT. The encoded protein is CSAIYPGVTGELFF.

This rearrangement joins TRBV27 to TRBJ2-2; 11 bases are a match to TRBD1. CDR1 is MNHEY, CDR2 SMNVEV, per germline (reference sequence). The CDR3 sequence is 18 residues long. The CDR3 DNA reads TGTGCAAGCTGGGGACAGGGGGATTTGGTCGCGAACACCGGGGAGCTGTTTTTT. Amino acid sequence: CASWGQGDLVANTGELFF.

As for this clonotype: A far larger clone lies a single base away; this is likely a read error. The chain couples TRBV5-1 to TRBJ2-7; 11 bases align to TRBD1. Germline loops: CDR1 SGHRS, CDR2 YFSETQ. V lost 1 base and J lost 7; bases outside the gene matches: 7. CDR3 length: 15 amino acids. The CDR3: CASSLQGQGDGEQYF. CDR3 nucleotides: TGCGCCAGCAGCTTGCAGGGACAGGGGGATGGTGAGCAGTACTTC.

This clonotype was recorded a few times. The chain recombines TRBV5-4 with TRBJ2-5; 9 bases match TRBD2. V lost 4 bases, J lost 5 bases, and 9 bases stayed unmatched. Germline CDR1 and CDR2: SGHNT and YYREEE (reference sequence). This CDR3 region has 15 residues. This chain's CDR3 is CASSPLAGAVETQYF. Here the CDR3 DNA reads TGTGCCAGCAGCCCCTTAGCGGGAGCGGTGGAGACCCAGTACTTC.

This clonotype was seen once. As DNA, the CDR3 is TGCGCCAGAAGTCAGTCATGCTACGAGCAGTACTTC. Its translation: CARSQSCYEQYF. The chain recombines TRBV5-1 with TRBJ2-7; D remains ambiguous. The CDR3 is made up of 12 amino acids. CDR1 SGHRS and CDR2 YFSETQ come from the germline V gene. V gave up 8 bases and J gave up 3 bases, with 12 bases separating them.